Listed here are 15 T cell receptor beta chains from one sample, sequenced in a study of T-cell reconstitution after alpha-beta-depleted transplantation in children. It was with unique molecular identifiers that the TCRbeta library was prepared. TCRdb independently ran MiXCR on the PCR reads; one entry per CDR3 protein. The top ten hold around a quarter of the sample, which has about 440,000 distinct CDR3 sequences, around 46% seen once. Sequenced material: PBMCs, taken before TCRalphabeta/CD19-depleted stem cell transplant. The receptors originated from a girl aged 2-10 years with aplastic anemia, due to receive a stem cell transplant.

CDR3 sequence (DNA): TGTGCCAGCTCACCCCTCAAGAGCTCCTACGAGCAGTACTTC. Translation gives CASSPLKSSYEQYF. The gene calls are TRBV18 and TRBJ2-7; D not resolved. Germline CDR1 reads KGHSH; CDR2 reads LQKENI. Deletions cut 3 bases from V and 0 bases from J, with 9 bases between. The CDR3 sequence is 14 residues long.

This clonotype was seen repeatedly, ten times or more. The chain recombines TRBV11-2 with TRBJ2-7; tentatively, D is TRBD2 (6 bases). Germline V CDR1 and CDR2: SGHAT, FQNNGV. Trimming took 4 bases from V and 1 from J, leaving 17 bases between them. The CDR3 has 16 amino acids. CDR3 residues: CASSSGTGGPSYEQYF. DNA of the CDR3: TGTGCCAGCAGCTCTGGTACCGGGGGTCCTTCCTACGAGCAGTACTTC.

This clonotype was seen more than once but under ten times. The gene calls are TRBV7-2 and TRBJ1-5; 7 positions match TRBD1. The junction had 2 bases not matched to a gene; V was cut back by 1 base and J by 2 bases. Germline CDR1 reads SGHTA; CDR2 reads FQGNSA. CDR3 length: 15 residues. The CDR3, as DNA: TGTGCCAGCAGCTTAGTGACAGGGCGCAATCAGCCCCAGCATTTT. Translating it yields CASSLVTGRNQPQHF.

V usage is TRBV29-1 and J usage is TRBJ2-4; 8 bases fit TRBD1. V dropped 6 bases and J dropped 4; count of bases not matched to a gene: 5. The CDR3 extends over 13 amino acids. Germline assignment: CDR1 SQVTM and CDR2 ANQGSEA. In DNA, the CDR3 is TGCAGCGTCGTCGGGGACAGGAAAAACATTCAGTACTTC. Its protein product is CSVVGDRKNIQYF.

This chain connects TRBV7-6 to TRBJ2-1, with TRBD2 identical over 12 bases. Germline V lookup: CDR1 SGHVS, CDR2 FNYEAQ. This CDR3 region has 18 residues. Unmatched junction bases numbered 10, after V lost 5 bases and J lost 2 bases. CDR3 amino acids: CASSPARLAGGPYNEQFF. For the CDR3, the DNA is TGTGCCAGCAGCCCCGCGAGGCTAGCGGGAGGGCCCTACAATGAGCAGTTCTTC.

V and J are TRBV6-6 and TRBJ1-6; TRBD1 matches 9 bases. This CDR3 region has 12 residues. Germline assignment: CDR1 MNHNY and CDR2 SVGAGI (reference sequence). With V trimmed by 8 bases and J by 9 bases, 2 bases remained unmatched. CDR3 sequence (DNA): TGTGCCAGCGGACAGGGGAGTTCACCCCTCCACTTT. Encoded protein: CASGQGSSPLHF.

The rearrangement uses TRBV7-9 and TRBJ2-3; 10 positions match TRBD2. The CDR3 runs to 17 residues. From germline, CDR1 is SEHNR and CDR2 FQNEAQ (reference sequence). Trimming took 5 bases from V and 3 from J; bases not matched to a gene: 11. The CDR3: CASSPRSGGVTTDTQYF. In nucleotides, the CDR3 is TGTGCCAGCAGCCCAAGAAGCGGGGGGGTTACAACAGATACGCAGTATTTT.

The chain links TRBV7-3 to TRBJ2-1, with D possibly being TRBD1 or TRBD2 (5 bases each). The CDR3 has 18 amino acids. Trimming shortened V by 1 base and J by 1 base, and 17 bases separated the two germline ends. The germline V gene encodes CDR1 SGHTA and CDR2 FQGTGA. CDR3 bases: TGTGCCAGCAGCTTAAGAGGGCTAGGGGCGGAGTCCTACAATGAGCAGTTCTTC. It encodes CASSLRGLGAESYNEQFF.

The chain couples TRBV4-1 to TRBJ2-7; tentative D call: TRBD1 (6 bases). Germline CDR1 reads MGHRA; CDR2 reads YSYEKL. CDR3 size: 17 residues. Trimming removed 0 bases at V and 3 bases at J, with 18 bases between. This chain's CDR3 is CASSQDLRDTKYYEQYF. The CDR3 DNA sequence: TGCGCCAGCAGCCAAGATCTCCGGGACACGAAATACTACGAGCAGTACTTC.

J is TRBJ2-1 and V is TRBV5-8; maybe TRBD2 (6 bases). The CDR3 loop spans 15 amino acids. Per germline, CDR1 SGHTS and CDR2 YDEGEE. V lost 7 bases, J lost 4 bases, and 18 bases lay in between. The CDR3 protein is CASRRRPSEYNEQFF. The CDR3 coding sequence is TGTGCCAGCCGCAGGCGTCCTAGCGAGTACAATGAGCAGTTCTTC. The entire variable domain, with the rest obtained from reference TRBV5-8 and TRBJ2-1, is as follows: EAGVTQSPTHLIKTRGQQATLRCSPISGHTSVYWYQQALGLGLQFLLWYDEGEERNRGNFPPRFSGRQFPNYSSELNVNALELEDSALYLCASRRRPSEYNEQFFGPGTRLTVL.

In its sample, this clonotype was seen many times. V is TRBV12-3 or TRBV12-4 and J is TRBJ2-3; a possible D gene is TRBD1 (5 bases). The CDR3 spans 14 residues. V was cut by 3 bases and J by 4 bases, with 11 bases left in between. The CDR3 bases are TGTGCCAGCAGTTTCGGCAGGGCAGCAGATACGCAGTATTTT. Translation: CASSFGRAADTQYF.

The chain is built from TRBV4-2 and TRBJ2-1; 10 bases line up with TRBD2. CDR3 size: 16 residues. CDR1 is LGHNA and CDR2 is YNFKEQ in the germline V gene. V trimming: 0 bases; J trimming: 6 bases; junction bases outside the gene matches: 5. CDR3 sequence (DNA): TGTGCCAGCAGCCAAGATCAGCGGGGGGGCGGCAATGAGCAGTTCTTC. Encoded protein: CASSQDQRGGGNEQFF.

The chain has TRBV6-1 and TRBJ2-7; D not certain. The germline V gene encodes CDR1 MNHNS and CDR2 SASEGT. The germline V and J ends were trimmed by 3 bases and 0 bases, with 9 bases remaining between them. This CDR3 spans 14 amino acids. The DNA of the CDR3 is TGTGCCAGCAGTGAGGCAGGATACTCCTACGAGCAGTACTTC. This translates into CASSEAGYSYEQYF.

Many counts were recorded for this clonotype. V and J are TRBV5-1 and TRBJ2-1; no firm D call. V lost 0 bases, J lost 7 bases, and 14 bases lay in between. The germline gives CDR1 SGHRS, CDR2 YFSETQ. This CDR3 region has 15 residues. In nucleotides, the CDR3 is TGCGCCAGCAGCTTGGCTACGGGTTCCTCAAATGAGCAGTTCTTC. As protein: CASSLATGSSNEQFF.

This rearrangement joins TRBV20-1 to TRBJ1-1, with TRBD1 as a possible D gene (5 bases). CDR1 and CDR2 (germline): DFQATT, SNEGSKA (reference sequence). The CDR3 extends over 11 amino acids. Trimming took 5 bases from V and 10 from J, leaving 14 bases between them. CDR3 DNA sequence: TGCAGTGCTGTTCGGGACGTAGCAGCTTTCTTT. Protein: CSAVRDVAAFF.